The 22 T cell receptor beta chains reported below all come from one sample, sequenced in a study of blood T cell repertoires in COVID-19. Libraries were prepared by immunoSEQ multiplex PCR; TCRdb keeps only in-frame clonotypes and omits some of them. Of about 300,000 clones in the sample, about four fifths were seen once. Sequencing used peripheral blood. The source of these receptors is a human donor with COVID-19, enrolled during active disease. The donor label of this sample is uncertain.

The CDR3 nucleotides read TGTGCCAGCAGCCAAGTGGACATTGGAGAAGCTTTCTTT. Encoded protein: CASSQVDIGEAFF. The rearrangement links TRBV3-1 (or the pseudogene TRBV3-2) to TRBJ1-1; D perhaps matches TRBD1 (5 bases). Germline V lookup: CDR1 LGHDT, CDR2 YNNKEL (reference sequence). The CDR3 contains 13 residues. Trimming pared 1 base from V and 8 bases from J, leaving 11 bases between.

CDR3 residues: CASSAGGVGDTEAFF. The CDR3 region has the DNA TGTGCCAGCAGCGCGGGAGGAGTCGGAGACACTGAAGCTTTCTTT. V usage is TRBV5-4 and J usage is TRBJ1-1; D not certain. V lost 4 bases and J lost 3, with 16 bases in between. There are 15 residues in the CDR3. Germline CDR1 is SGHNT and CDR2 is YYREEE (reference sequence).

This clone was found once. The V call is TRBV7-9, the J call TRBJ2-1; D perhaps matches TRBD2 (6 bases). Germline values: CDR1 SEHNR, CDR2 FQNEAQ (reference sequence). This CDR3 has 16 residues. V lost 5 bases, J lost 7 bases, and 21 bases lay in between. In DNA, the CDR3 is TGTGCCAGCAGCCCCGAAACTAGCAAGGGAAAAAATGAGCAGTTCTTC. It yields the protein CASSPETSKGKNEQFF. Full variable domain (outside the CDR3, taken from reference TRBV7-9 and TRBJ2-1): DTGVSQNPRHKITKRGQNVTFRCDPISEHNRLYWYRQTLGQGPEFLTYFQNEAQLEKSRLLSDRFSAERPKGSFSTLEIQRTEQGDSAMYLCASSPETSKGKNEQFFGPGTRLTVL.

CDR3 amino acids: CASSLGLAESSYEQYF. The DNA for the CDR3 is TGCGCCAGCAGCTTGGGACTAGCGGAGAGCTCCTACGAGCAGTACTTC. The rearrangement joins TRBV5-1 to TRBJ2-7; 9 nucleotides align to TRBD2. The CDR3 totals 16 residues. The V and J ends lost 0 bases and 0 bases, in that order; junction bases with no gene match: 4. Germline assignment: CDR1 SGHRS and CDR2 YFSETQ.

J is TRBJ2-6 and V is TRBV5-1; 8 bases agree with TRBD1. CDR1 and CDR2 from the germline V gene are SGHRS and YFSETQ. With 4 bases clipped from V and 4 bases from J, the junction kept 10 bases outside the gene matches. The CDR3 spans 17 residues. The CDR3 loop is CASSQTSRGPGANVLTF. For the CDR3, the DNA is TGCGCCAGCAGCCAGACGAGCAGGGGGCCAGGGGCCAACGTCCTGACTTTC.

This chain links TRBV28 with TRBJ2-2; TRBD2 is a possible D gene (5 bases). Trimming pared 8 bases from V and 6 bases from J, leaving 13 bases between. The CDR3 contains 13 residues. Per the germline V gene, CDR1 is MDHEN and CDR2 is SYDVKM. In DNA form, the CDR3 reads TGTGCCAGCCATACTAGGGCGCCCGGGGAGCTGTTTTTT. As protein: CASHTRAPGELFF.

This clone was seen a few times. J is TRBJ2-2 and V is TRBV30, with 10 bases that match TRBD1. The CDR3 is 15 amino acids. J gave up 6 bases and V 4 bases, and 8 bases lay outside the gene matches. Germline V gives CDR1 GTSNPN, CDR2 SVGIG (reference sequence). CDR3 protein: CAWNNRDRGPGELFF. The CDR3 nucleotides are TGTGCCTGGAACAACCGGGACAGGGGCCCCGGGGAGCTGTTTTTT.

V and J are TRBV28 and TRBJ1-2, with 7 bases fitting TRBD1. The CDR3 spans 14 residues. CDR1 is MDHEN and CDR2 is SYDVKM in the germline V gene. The V gene end was trimmed by 5 bases and the J gene end by 2 bases; junction bases not matched to a gene: 5. Written as DNA, the CDR3 is TGTGCCAGCAGTGAGACAGGGCAAAACTATGGCTACACCTTC. Translation: CASSETGQNYGYTF.

CDR3 sequence: CASSELAANTGELFF. The CDR3, as DNA: TGTGCCAGCAGCGAACTAGCGGCGAACACCGGGGAGCTGTTTTTT. V usage is TRBV9 and J usage is TRBJ2-2; 8 bases are shared with TRBD2. V was pared by 3 bases and J by 0 bases, with 1 base of the junction left unmatched. Germline V gene sequence: CDR1 SGDLS, CDR2 YYNGEE. The CDR3 is 15 residues long.

A single count supports this clone. The rearrangement joins TRBV5-4 to TRBJ1-1, with unresolved D. The V gene lost 2 bases and the J gene lost 3 bases, with 8 bases spanning the gap. This CDR3 spans 13 amino acids. Germline V CDR1 and CDR2: SGHNT, YYREEE (reference sequence). The CDR3 nucleotides are TGTGCCAGCAGCTTTACGGGGTACACTGAAGCTTTCTTT. It encodes CASSFTGYTEAFF. The full variable domain, with the rest looked up from reference TRBV5-4 and TRBJ1-1, is ETGVTQSPTHLIKTRGQQVTLRCSSQSGHNTVSWYQQALGQGPQFIFQYYREEENGRGNFPPRFSGLQFPNYSSELNVNALELDDSALYLCASSFTGYTEAFFGQGTRLTVV.

The chain is built from TRBV11-2 and TRBJ1-1, with D uncertain. V was cut by 2 bases and J by 1 base, with 14 bases left in between. The CDR3 runs 16 residues. Looked up from germline, CDR1 is SGHAT and CDR2 is FQNNGV. The CDR3 loop reads CASSLYRGSGNTEAFF. The CDR3 DNA is TGTGCCAGCAGCTTATATCGGGGATCGGGGAACACTGAAGCTTTCTTT. Filled out from reference TRBV11-2 and TRBJ1-1, the complete variable domain reads EAGVAQSPRYKIIEKRQSVAFWCNPISGHATLYWYQQILGQGPKLLIQFQNNGVVDDSQLPKDRFSAERLKGVDSTLKIQPAKLEDSAVYLCASSLYRGSGNTEAFFGQGTRLTVV.

This rearrangement joins TRBV7-9 to TRBJ2-5; 8 nucleotides match TRBD2. The germline gives CDR1 SEHNR, CDR2 FQNEAQ (reference sequence). Germline trimming cut 6 bases from V and 5 bases from J; bases unmatched to any gene: 17. The CDR3 covers 17 residues. CDR3 nucleotides: TGTGCCAGCAGTCCCACGGGGGGGAGTCGGCTTGGTGAGACCCAGTACTTC. Encoded protein: CASSPTGGSRLGETQYF.

This chain links TRBV3-1 (or the pseudogene TRBV3-2) with TRBJ1-4, with D hard to call. The CDR3 totals 12 residues. V was shortened by 4 bases and J by 13 bases, with 13 bases between the two germline ends. CDR1 is LGHDT, CDR2 YNNKEL, per germline (reference sequence). This CDR3 reads CASSLAEKGLFF. The CDR3, as DNA: TGTGCCAGCAGCCTAGCGGAGAAAGGACTGTTTTTT.

The chain links TRBV6-5 to TRBJ1-2; D unclear. The germline gives CDR1 MNHEY, CDR2 SVGAGI. The germline V and J ends were trimmed by 2 bases and 4 bases, with 11 bases remaining between them. The CDR3 runs 14 residues. CDR3 DNA: TGTGCCAGCAGTTACCGGCAGGCCCGCTATGGCTACACCTTC. It encodes CASSYRQARYGYTF.

This clone was seen a few times. The chain combines TRBV11-2 with TRBJ2-3; D is unclear. The CDR3 covers 12 residues. Trimming shortened V by 2 bases and J by 6 bases, and 6 bases separated the two germline ends. Germline-derived CDR1 and CDR2 are SGHAT and FQNNGV. In DNA, the CDR3 is TGTGCCAGCAGCTTAAACTGGGATACGCAGTATTTT. Translating gives CASSLNWDTQYF.

V is TRBV5-1 and J is TRBJ2-3; 8 nucleotides line up with TRBD2. The J segment lost 4 bases and the V segment lost 0 bases, leaving 7 bases of the junction unmatched. CDR1 is SGHRS and CDR2 is YFSETQ in the germline V gene. CDR3 length equals 16 residues. CDR3 in amino acids: CASSLDPGSGADTQYF. For the CDR3, the DNA is TGCGCCAGCAGCTTGGATCCAGGTAGCGGGGCAGATACGCAGTATTTT.

The gene calls are TRBV19 and TRBJ2-7; the match to TRBD1 covers 7 bases. This CDR3 has 13 amino acids. Losses at the gene ends were 6 bases for V and 1 base for J; bases not matched to a gene: 3. Germline assignment: CDR1 LNHDA and CDR2 SQIVND (reference sequence). The CDR3 DNA sequence: TGTGCCAGTAGATTGACAGGGTCCTACGAGCAGTACTTC. Amino acids: CASRLTGSYEQYF.

The V gene is TRBV18, the J gene TRBJ2-5; D may be TRBD1 (7 bases). The V gene's germline CDR1 is KGHSH and CDR2 LQKENI. Trimming removed 0 bases from V and 5 bases from J, with 10 bases in between. CDR3 length: 14 amino acids. CDR3 in DNA: TGTGCCAGCTCACCACCGGCAGGGGGGGAGACCCAGTACTTC. Its protein product is CASSPPAGGETQYF.

This chain links TRBV2 with TRBJ1-5; D is uncertain. The germline CDR1 and CDR2 sequences are SNHLY and FYNNEI. The CDR3 length is 15 residues. V gave up 2 bases and J gave up 2 bases, with 10 bases separating them. Written as DNA, the CDR3 is TGTGCCAGCAGTGAAATGGAGGTCGGCAATCAGCCCCAGCATTTT. Protein product: CASSEMEVGNQPQHF.

The chain couples TRBV6-5 to TRBJ2-1; TRBD2 matches at 9 bases. Trimming cost V 8 bases and J 10 bases; bases outside gene matches: 15. Looked up from germline, CDR1 is MNHEY and CDR2 is SVGAGI. The CDR3 runs 15 residues. The CDR3 protein is CASGRAGGPFNEQFF. The CDR3 DNA reads as TGTGCCAGCGGGAGAGCGGGAGGCCCCTTCAACGAGCAGTTCTTC.

This sequence joins TRBV28 and TRBJ2-1; 7 positions match TRBD2. CDR1 is MDHEN, CDR2 SYDVKM, per germline. This CDR3 comprises 18 residues. V lost 2 bases and J lost 10; bases outside the gene matches: 20. The CDR3 loop is CASSLKRLPSGGSSEQFF. In DNA, the CDR3 is TGTGCCAGCAGTTTAAAACGACTCCCGTCGGGGGGTTCATCCGAGCAGTTCTTC. Together with reference TRBV28 and TRBJ2-1, the CDR3 gives the full variable domain: DVKVTQSSRYLVKRTGEKVFLECVQDMDHENMFWYRQDPGLGLRLIYFSYDVKMKEKGDIPEGYSVSREKKERFSLILESASTNQTSMYLCASSLKRLPSGGSSEQFFGPGTRLTVL.

The rearrangement links TRBV6-5 to TRBJ1-5, with a weak D call TRBD1 (5 bases). Trimming cost V 6 bases and J 0 bases, with 12 bases left between them. The CDR3 is 15 residues long. CDR1 is MNHEY and CDR2 is SVGAGI in the germline V gene. CDR3 residues: CASRMTDSSNQPQHF. CDR3 nucleotides: TGTGCCAGCAGGATGACAGACTCTAGCAATCAGCCCCAGCATTTT.